This T cell receptor (beta chain) was identified during a study of T cell responses to AZD1222 COVID-19 vaccine. Trimming left V 6 bases short and J 5 bases short, with 14 bases between. CDR3 length: 14 residues. Germline CDR1 reads MNHEY; CDR2 reads SVGAGI. Generated by immunoSEQ multiplex PCR, the TCRdb table keeps only in-frame clones and is missing some. The repertoire holds 120,000 to 150,000 clones, with roughly four fifths as singletons. Findings and limits, study-wide: The sample set comprised mostly white British donors with more females, and clonal diversity was possibly underestimated.

Concerning this clone: Its antigen is as yet unknown.

The rearrangement links TRBV6-5 to TRBJ1-5; D perhaps matches TRBD1 (5 bases). The source was peripheral blood, collected on day 0 of MenACWY control vaccination. This sequence originates from an adult in good health. The CDR3 spells CASSRGPRDQPQHF. CDR3 sequence (DNA): TGTGCCAGCAGCCGGGGCCCTCGGGATCAGCCCCAGCATTTT.